This TCR beta chain was identified in a study of spatial heterogeneity in lung cancer (dated by TCRdb to between 2018 and 2021). Background on the whole study: More beta-chain than alpha-chain transcripts were consistently detected, likely reflecting higher beta-chain transcript abundance. In the raw uncorrected reads, each unique combination of TCR and UMI appeared more than ten times on average. In non-small cell lung cancer, the study made a quantitative comparison of TCR alpha and beta repertoires among multiple tumor regions, matched nontumor lung and blood. Nonsynonymous mutation counts, determined by whole-exome sequencing of tumor tissue, were related to features of the TCR repertoire. At surgery, both alpha and beta chains were TCR-sequenced in some 220 tumor regions, 63 to 65 matched nontumor lung samples and a few dozen PBMC samples. Results and caveats for the whole study, not just this receptor: Additional single-cell paired TCR alpha and beta sequencing was considered necessary to confirm, at a functional level, the hypothesis that regional TCRs recognize regional mutations. Ubiquitous expanded tumor TCRs were found in blood more often at tumor resection than at routine follow-up.

The library was prepared using 5' RACE. The run used a NextSeq 500. The TCR library protocol attached a unique molecular identifier to each TCR cDNA molecule to allow correction of PCR and sequencing errors. Regarding the original processing steps: Decombinator tools were used for TCR identification, UMI-based error correction and CDR3 extraction. Expanded TCRs were defined as those above a frequency of 2 per 1,000, corresponding to the top 1% of the tumor frequency distribution. Renyi diversity was computed with the R vegan package after each repertoire had been subsampled 100 times to 5,000 TCRs. CDR3 similarity networks were built from amino acid triplet string-kernel similarity, with CDR3s being connected when pairwise similarity was above 0.82. The public reads were reprocessed in TCRdb via fastp at Q25 and MiXCR, keeping in-frame beta chains. CDR3 protein sequences are deduplicated, and each keeps its most common genes and DNA. For this entry, the V and J calls and clone size follow TCRdb and not the study's own pipeline. The sample table records around 26,000 distinct CDR3 sequences; 6% to 7.5% of these occur just once. The ten largest account for around an eighth of the sample.

CDR1 is given as SGHVS and CDR2 as FNYEAQ, both from the germline V gene. V and J are trimmed by 4 bases and 3 bases, and the gene matches miss 7 bases of the junction. The CDR3 goes from the cysteine to the phenylalanine over 16 residues. Only the CDR3 region is kept as DNA, spanning 48 bases read in frame from base 1. Worth noting for this clonotype: Its antigen is not yet known. No base-level quality is on record; no much larger clone is a single base apart.

The sample's time point label is to be understood as: sample taken at primary tumor resection. The donors were 60 to 80 patients from the lung TRACERx cohort who had early-stage, untreated non-small cell lung cancer. Without any cell sorting, TCR sequencing was performed on whole RNA extracted either from tumor and nontumor lung tissue or from cryopreserved PBMC samples. Patients were selected for TCR sequencing only if sufficient RNA was available from at least two tumor regions. This TCR came from a male donor with early-stage non-small cell lung cancer. The sample in question was PBMCs, obtained at surgery. The chain is assembled from TRBV7-6 and TRBJ2-2, with TRBD1 identical over 8 junction bases. The DNA is as follows: TGTGCCAGCAGCTCCAGGACAGGGCCTTACACCGGGGAGCTGTTTTTT. It encodes CASSSRTGPYTGELFF.